These 27 T cell receptor beta chains originate from one sample sequenced in a study of blood T cell repertoires in COVID-19. Profiling relied on immunoSEQ multiplex PCR, and the TCRdb table lists in-frame clones only, not all of them. Among more than 95,000 clones listed, just under 80% were seen once. Input material: peripheral blood. These receptors came from a human donor in a cohort sampled during active COVID-19.

The chain couples TRBV12-3 or TRBV12-4 to TRBJ2-3, with 8 bases aligning to TRBD2. The CDR3 extends over 13 amino acids. Trimming cost V 2 bases and J 9 bases; bases outside gene matches: 4. The CDR3 coding sequence is TGTGCCAGCAGTTTACGGGAGGGGTGGACGCAGTATTTT. As protein: CASSLREGWTQYF.

The chain is built from TRBV6-4 and TRBJ2-2; the match to TRBD2 covers 11 bases. The CDR3 consists of 19 residues. Germline lookup yields CDR1 MRHNA and CDR2 SNTAGT. V lost 0 bases and J lost 4; bases outside the gene matches: 10. The CDR3 DNA reads TGTGCCAGCAGTGACTCTCAACTAGCGGGAGAGGGTGGCACCGGGGAGCTGTTTTTT. It is translated as CASSDSQLAGEGGTGELFF.

This clone has just a few counts. This chain links TRBV4-3 with TRBJ2-1, with 7 bases that match TRBD1. With V trimmed by 0 bases and J by 5 bases, 10 bases remained unmatched. Germline V gives CDR1 LGHNA, CDR2 YSLEER. This CDR3 contains 17 residues. CDR3 sequence reads: CASSQDSAGGMDNEQFF. In DNA form, the CDR3 reads TGCGCCAGCAGCCAAGATTCGGCAGGGGGAATGGACAATGAGCAGTTCTTC.

The chain couples TRBV5-4 to TRBJ1-1, with 7 positions matching TRBD1. This CDR3 has 17 residues. The germline gives CDR1 SGHNT, CDR2 YYREEE (reference sequence). V dropped 6 bases and J dropped 6; count of bases not matched to a gene: 20. Here the CDR3 reads CASNPTGTGTVFSEAFF. CDR3 bases: TGTGCCAGCAACCCAACCGGCACCGGGACAGTTTTTTCTGAAGCTTTCTTT.

The rearrangement joins TRBV11-2 to TRBJ1-6; no definite D call. V was clipped by 5 bases and J by 9 bases, with 8 bases between them. Germline assignment: CDR1 SGHAT and CDR2 FQNNGV. The CDR3 covers 12 residues. The CDR3 region has the DNA TGTGCCAGCAGCCCGTTACTTTCACCCCTCCACTTT. Residues: CASSPLLSPLHF.

J is TRBJ2-1 and V is TRBV11-3; maybe TRBD2 (7 bases). This CDR3 is built from 14 residues. The V end lost 4 bases, the J end lost 9 bases, and 16 bases lay between the germline ends. Per germline, CDR1 SGHNT and CDR2 YENEEA. CDR3 sequence reads: CASSSVRGAGEQFF. CDR3 nucleotide sequence: TGTGCCAGCAGCTCGGTCCGGGGGGCGGGTGAGCAGTTCTTC.

The chain recombines TRBV28 with TRBJ2-3, with D perhaps TRBD2 (6 bases). The CDR3 runs 13 residues. CDR1 and CDR2 (germline): MDHEN, SYDVKM. Trimming stripped 5 bases from V and 6 bases from J, with 12 bases between. The CDR3 DNA sequence: TGTGCCAGCAGTGACTCCAGCGGGGATACGCAGTATTTT. Its translation is CASSDSSGDTQYF.

This chain uses TRBV5-1 with TRBJ2-1; weak D call: TRBD1 (5 bases). The CDR3 has 14 amino acids. Germline CDR1 reads SGHRS; CDR2 reads YFSETQ. Trimming took off 2 bases at V and 0 bases at J, with 6 bases between the two ends. In DNA, the CDR3 is TGCGCCAGCAGCTTAAGGGGCTCCTACAATGAGCAGTTCTTC. Protein product: CASSLRGSYNEQFF.

The chain recombines TRBV7-2 with TRBJ2-3; 9 nucleotides match TRBD2. CDR1 and CDR2 from the germline V gene are SGHTA and FQGNSA. Trimming cost V 6 bases and J 5 bases; bases outside gene matches: 6. The CDR3 is 14 residues long. This CDR3 is CASSSAGGVDTQYF. The CDR3 DNA follows: TGTGCCAGCAGTTCTGCGGGGGGGGTAGATACGCAGTATTTT. Filled out from reference TRBV7-2 and TRBJ2-3, the complete variable domain reads GAGVSQSPSNKVTEKGKDVELRCDPISGHTALYWYRQSLGQGLEFLIYFQGNSAPDKSGLPSDRFSAERTGGSVSTLTIQRTQQEDSAVYLCASSSAGGVDTQYFGPGTRLTVL.

This chain joins TRBV5-1 and TRBJ1-1; no clear D gene. Germline CDR1 and CDR2: SGHRS and YFSETQ. The CDR3 has 14 amino acids. V was cut by 1 base and J by 2 bases, with 9 bases left in between. In DNA, the CDR3 is TGCGCCAGCAGCTTGCGCGCGGAAAACACTGAAGCTTTCTTT. Its translation is CASSLRAENTEAFF.

The J gene is TRBJ2-7, the V gene TRBV6-5, with 11 bases identical to TRBD1. CDR3 length: 14 amino acids. J gave up 4 bases and V 8 bases, and 7 bases lay outside the gene matches. Germline V gene lookup returns CDR1 MNHEY and CDR2 SVGAGI. The CDR3 spells CASDRTGGRYEQYF. The CDR3 DNA follows: TGTGCCAGCGATAGGACAGGGGGCAGGTACGAGCAGTACTTC.

This chain joins TRBV18 and TRBJ1-4, with 9 bases aligning to TRBD1. The V gene end was trimmed by 5 bases and the J gene end by 2 bases; junction bases not matched to a gene: 3. CDR3 length: 15 residues. The germline CDR1 and CDR2 sequences are KGHSH and LQKENI. This CDR3 reads CASSFGTGTNEKLFF. CDR3 in DNA: TGTGCCAGCTCATTTGGGACAGGGACTAATGAAAAACTGTTTTTT.

The chain has TRBV20-1 and TRBJ2-3; 11 nucleotides align to TRBD2. After removal of 4 bases from V and 7 bases from J, the junction contained 7 bases not matched to a gene. The germline V gene encodes CDR1 DFQATT and CDR2 SNEGSKA (reference sequence). This CDR3 is built from 14 residues. CDR3 loop: CSAIDSGGANTQYF. CDR3 DNA: TGCAGTGCTATTGATAGCGGGGGGGCAAATACGCAGTATTTT.

This clone was found once. At one end, the junction sequence differs from germline, possibly due to a read error. V usage is TRBV7-9 and J usage is TRBJ2-7; 10 bases agree with TRBD2. This CDR3 spans 16 amino acids. Germline CDR1 reads SEHNR; CDR2 reads FQNEAQ (reference sequence). CDR3 protein: CASRLGLAGVLDEQYF. CDR3 bases: TGTGCCAGCAGATTAGGTCTAGCGGGAGTGTTGGACGAGCAGTACTTC.

This sequence joins TRBV7-2 and TRBJ2-7; TRBD2 might be the D (5 bases). The V gene lost 1 base and the J gene lost 3 bases, with 10 bases spanning the gap. This CDR3 region has 14 residues. Germline V CDR1 and CDR2: SGHTA, FQGNSA. CDR3 region: CASSLGGRDYEQYF. The CDR3 DNA sequence: TGTGCCAGCAGCTTAGGAGGGAGAGACTACGAGCAGTACTTC.

V usage is TRBV28 and J usage is TRBJ1-1; TRBD1 aligns across 9 bases. CDR1 and CDR2 (germline): MDHEN, SYDVKM. The CDR3 contains 15 residues. J lost 3 bases, V lost 5 bases, and 7 bases had no gene match. The CDR3 bases are TGTGCCAGCAGTGAACAGACAGGGGGGGACACTGAAGCTTTCTTT. Translating it yields CASSEQTGGDTEAFF. Full variable domain (missing parts from reference TRBV28 and TRBJ1-1): DVKVTQSSRYLVKRTGEKVFLECVQDMDHENMFWYRQDPGLGLRLIYFSYDVKMKEKGDIPEGYSVSREKKERFSLILESASTNQTSMYLCASSEQTGGDTEAFFGQGTRLTVV.

The chain joins TRBV9 to TRBJ2-5; TRBD2 matches at 8 bases. The CDR3 extends over 14 amino acids. V gave up 4 bases and J gave up 5 bases; unmatched junction bases: 7. CDR1 and CDR2 (germline): SGDLS, YYNGEE. CDR3 amino acids: CASSPRGGIETQYF. CDR3 in DNA: TGTGCCAGCAGCCCACGGGGGGGCATTGAGACCCAGTACTTC.

This chain uses TRBV25-1 with TRBJ2-7, with 9 bases aligning to TRBD1. The germline CDR1 and CDR2 sequences are MGHDK and SYGVNS. V trimming: 6 bases; J trimming: 2 bases; junction bases outside the gene matches: 5. The CDR3 runs 14 residues. The DNA of the CDR3 is TGTGCCAGCAGGGGGACAGGGCAGACCTACGAGCAGTACTTC. Amino acid sequence: CASRGTGQTYEQYF.

The rearrangement joins TRBV21-1 to TRBJ2-3; the table's TRBD2 call for D was not verified on the DNA. TRBV21-1 is termed a pseudogene. The CDR3 is 15 amino acids. The chain's CDR3 is CASSKEEGGTDTQYF. In nucleotides, the CDR3 is TGTGCCAGCAGCAAAGAGGAGGGGGGGACAGATACGCAGTATTTT.

This clone occurred once. This chain uses TRBV9 with TRBJ2-7; TRBD1 is a possible D gene (6 bases). V was trimmed by 0 bases and J by 6 bases, leaving 13 bases between them. From germline, CDR1 is SGDLS and CDR2 YYNGEE. The CDR3 spans 14 residues. The CDR3 DNA follows: TGTGCCAGCAGCGTAGGCGACGTACAGGGCGAGCAGTACTTC. As protein: CASSVGDVQGEQYF.

This sequence joins TRBV6-2 or TRBV6-3 and TRBJ1-2, with 7 bases lining up with TRBD1. Unmatched junction bases numbered 2, after V lost 4 bases and J lost 6 bases. CDR1 is MNHEY, CDR2 SVGEGT, per germline. CDR3 length: 12 residues. In DNA, the CDR3 is TGTGCCAGCAGTTCTACAGGGGATGGCTACACCTTC. Translated: CASSSTGDGYTF.

V usage is TRBV19 and J usage is TRBJ1-3; D is uncertain. Trimming cost V 2 bases and J 0 bases, with 8 bases left between them. The germline V gene encodes CDR1 LNHDA and CDR2 SQIVND (reference sequence). The CDR3 is made up of 15 amino acids. The CDR3 reads CASSISQASGNTIYF. The CDR3 DNA is TGTGCCAGTAGTATATCGCAGGCCTCTGGAAACACCATATATTTT.

DNA of the CDR3: TGTGCCAGCATCTTCGGGAGCGGGAGTTACGATGAGCAGTTCTTC. Protein product: CASIFGSGSYDEQFF. The chain combines TRBV6-6 with TRBJ2-1; 8 bases fit TRBD2. From germline, CDR1 is MNHNY and CDR2 SVGAGI (reference sequence). The V gene end was trimmed by 7 bases and the J gene end by 8 bases; junction bases not matched to a gene: 13. The CDR3 covers 15 residues.

This clone was observed a few times. The V gene is TRBV4-2, the J gene TRBJ1-6; 7 positions agree with TRBD1. The CDR3 runs 16 residues. V lost 0 bases to trimming and J lost 7 bases; unmatched junction nucleotides: 6. Germline CDR1 LGHNA, CDR2 YNFKEQ. The CDR3 DNA reads as TGTGCCAGCAGCCAAGACGCCGGGACAGAGAATTCACCCCTCCACTTT. It specifies CASSQDAGTENSPLHF.

The rearrangement links TRBV21-1 to TRBJ2-5; TRBD1 is taken as the D call from the table, unchecked against the DNA. TRBV21-1 is noted as a pseudogene. The CDR3 totals 15 residues. The CDR3 loop is CASSLRPGGLETQYF. The CDR3 DNA sequence: TGTGCCAGCAGCCTCAGGCCAGGGGGACTGGAGACCCAGTACTTC.

The chain combines TRBV4-2 with TRBJ1-2; 7 bases are a match to TRBD1. The CDR3 consists of 18 residues. The junction had 14 bases not matched to a gene; V was cut back by 0 bases and J by 4 bases. In germline, CDR1 is LGHNA, CDR2 YNFKEQ. In DNA form, the CDR3 reads TGTGCCAGCAGCCAAGATTGGTCGGCAGGGGGGACTCCCTATGGCTACACCTTC. It translates to CASSQDWSAGGTPYGYTF.

The gene calls are TRBV5-1 and TRBJ2-1, with 7 bases lining up with TRBD1. This CDR3 region has 14 residues. CDR1 is SGHRS and CDR2 is YFSETQ in the germline V gene. V shed 4 bases and J 3 bases; nucleotides not matched to a gene: 4. CDR3 protein: CASSEGAGYNEQFF. In DNA, the CDR3 is TGCGCCAGCAGCGAGGGGGCCGGCTACAATGAGCAGTTCTTC.